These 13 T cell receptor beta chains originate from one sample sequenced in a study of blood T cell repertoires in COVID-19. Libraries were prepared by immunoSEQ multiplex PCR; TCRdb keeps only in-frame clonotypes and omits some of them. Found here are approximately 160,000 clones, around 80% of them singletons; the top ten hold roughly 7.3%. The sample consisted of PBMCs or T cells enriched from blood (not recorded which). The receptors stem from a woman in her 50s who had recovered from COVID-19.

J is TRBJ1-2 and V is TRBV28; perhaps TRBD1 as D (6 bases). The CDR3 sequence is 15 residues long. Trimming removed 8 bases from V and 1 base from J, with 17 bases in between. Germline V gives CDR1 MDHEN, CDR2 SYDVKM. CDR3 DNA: TGTGCCAGCCTCCTGCGGGGGCTAAATAACTATGGCTACACCTTC. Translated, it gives CASLLRGLNNYGYTF.

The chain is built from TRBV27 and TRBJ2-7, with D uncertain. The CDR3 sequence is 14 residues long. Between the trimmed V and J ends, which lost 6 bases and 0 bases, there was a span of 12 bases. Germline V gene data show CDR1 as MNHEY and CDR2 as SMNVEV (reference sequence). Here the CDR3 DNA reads TGTGCCAGCAGGGCTTCAGTAAGCTCCTACGAGCAGTACTTC. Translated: CASRASVSSYEQYF.

CDR3: CASSSLGAATNEKLFF. CDR3 bases: TGTGCCAGCAGTTCCCTAGGAGCCGCAACTAATGAAAAACTGTTTTTT. This chain connects TRBV6-5 to TRBJ1-4, with no clear D. V was clipped by 4 bases and J by 0 bases, with 12 bases between them. Germline CDR1 reads MNHEY; CDR2 reads SVGAGI. The CDR3 is 16 amino acids.

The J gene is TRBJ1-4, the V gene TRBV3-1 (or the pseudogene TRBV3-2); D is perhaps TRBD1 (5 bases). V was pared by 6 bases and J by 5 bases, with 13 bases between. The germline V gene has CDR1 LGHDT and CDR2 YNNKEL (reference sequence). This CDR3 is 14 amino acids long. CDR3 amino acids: CASSYRSPNEKLFF. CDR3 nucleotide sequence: TGTGCCAGCAGTTACAGGAGTCCGAATGAAAAACTGTTTTTT.

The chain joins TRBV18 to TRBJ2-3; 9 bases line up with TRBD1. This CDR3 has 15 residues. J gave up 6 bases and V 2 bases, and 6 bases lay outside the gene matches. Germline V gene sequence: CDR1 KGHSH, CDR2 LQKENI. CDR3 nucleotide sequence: TGTGCCAGCTCACCAATAGGACAGGGGACGGATACGCAGTATTTT. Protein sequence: CASSPIGQGTDTQYF.

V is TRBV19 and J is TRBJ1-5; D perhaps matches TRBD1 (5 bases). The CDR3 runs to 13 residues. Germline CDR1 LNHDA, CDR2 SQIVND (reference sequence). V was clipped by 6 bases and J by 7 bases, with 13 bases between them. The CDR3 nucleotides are TGTGCCAGTAGATCGACAGTATCGCAGCCCCAGCATTTT. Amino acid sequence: CASRSTVSQPQHF.

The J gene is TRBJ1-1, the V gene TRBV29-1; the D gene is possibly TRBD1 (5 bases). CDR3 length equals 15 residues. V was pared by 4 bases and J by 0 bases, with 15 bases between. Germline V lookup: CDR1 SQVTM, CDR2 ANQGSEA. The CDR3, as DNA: TGCAGCGTTGTATTGGGTCGACAGCTGAACACTGAAGCTTTCTTT. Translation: CSVVLGRQLNTEAFF.

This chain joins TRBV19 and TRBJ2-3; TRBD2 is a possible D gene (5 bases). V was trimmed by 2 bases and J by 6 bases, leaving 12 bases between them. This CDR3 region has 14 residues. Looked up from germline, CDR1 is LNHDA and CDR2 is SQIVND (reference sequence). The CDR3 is CASSIFAGDDTQYF. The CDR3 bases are TGTGCCAGTAGTATATTCGCCGGGGATGATACGCAGTATTTT. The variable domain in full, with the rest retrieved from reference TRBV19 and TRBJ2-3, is DGGITQSPKYLFRKEGQNVTLSCEQNLNHDAMYWYRQDPGQGLRLIYYSQIVNDFQKGDIAEGYSVSREKKESFPLTVTSAQKNPTAFYLCASSIFAGDDTQYFGPGTRLTVL.

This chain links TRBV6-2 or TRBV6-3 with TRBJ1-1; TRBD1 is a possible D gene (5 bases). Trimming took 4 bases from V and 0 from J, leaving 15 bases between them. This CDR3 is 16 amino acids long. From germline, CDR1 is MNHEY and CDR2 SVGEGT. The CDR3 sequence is CASSSRGGLMNTEAFF. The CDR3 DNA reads TGTGCCAGCAGTTCCCGGGGGGGGTTGATGAACACTGAAGCTTTCTTT.

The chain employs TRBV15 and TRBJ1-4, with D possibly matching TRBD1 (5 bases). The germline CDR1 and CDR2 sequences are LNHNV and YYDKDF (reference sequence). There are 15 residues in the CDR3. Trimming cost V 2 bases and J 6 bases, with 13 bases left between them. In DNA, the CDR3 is TGTGCCACCAGCAGAAAGGGCGACAGCCATGAAAAACTGTTTTTT. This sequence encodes CATSRKGDSHEKLFF.

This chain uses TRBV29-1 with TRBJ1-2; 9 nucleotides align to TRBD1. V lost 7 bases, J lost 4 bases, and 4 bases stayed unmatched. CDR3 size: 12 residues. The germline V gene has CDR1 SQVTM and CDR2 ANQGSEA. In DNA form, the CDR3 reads TGCAGCGCCAGGGACAGGGTCTATGGCTACACCTTC. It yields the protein CSARDRVYGYTF.

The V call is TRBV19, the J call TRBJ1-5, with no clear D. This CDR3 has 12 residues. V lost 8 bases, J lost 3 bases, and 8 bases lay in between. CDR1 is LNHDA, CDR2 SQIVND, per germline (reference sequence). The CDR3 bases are TGTGCCAGTGGAGAGTACAATCAGCCCCAGCATTTT. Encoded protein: CASGEYNQPQHF.

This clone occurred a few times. This chain's CDR3 is CASSVGVGYGYTF. The CDR3 nucleotides read TGCGCCAGCAGCGTAGGGGTTGGCTATGGCTACACCTTC. This chain connects TRBV5-1 to TRBJ1-2; D possibly corresponds to TRBD1 (5 bases). Per the germline V gene, CDR1 is SGHRS and CDR2 is YFSETQ. The CDR3 consists of 13 residues. Trimming removed 4 bases from V and 4 bases from J, with 11 bases in between.